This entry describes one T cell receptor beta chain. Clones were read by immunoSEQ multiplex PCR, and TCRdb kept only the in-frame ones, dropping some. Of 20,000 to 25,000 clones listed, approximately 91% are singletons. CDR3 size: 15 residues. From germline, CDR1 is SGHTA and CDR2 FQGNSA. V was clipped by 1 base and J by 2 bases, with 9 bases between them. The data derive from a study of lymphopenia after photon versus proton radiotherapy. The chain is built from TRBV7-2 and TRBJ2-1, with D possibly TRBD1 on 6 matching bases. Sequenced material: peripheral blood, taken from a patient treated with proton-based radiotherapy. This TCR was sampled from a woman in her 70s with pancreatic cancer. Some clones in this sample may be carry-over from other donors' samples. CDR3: CASSLGTDPYNEQFF. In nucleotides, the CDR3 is TGTGCCAGCAGCTTAGGGACAGATCCCTACAATGAGCAGTTCTTC.